This T cell receptor beta chain came from a study of T cell responses to AZD1222 COVID-19 vaccine. Study results and caveats: Nearly half of spike-specific TCRs reportedly target variant regions that are unmutated in the B.1.351 and B.1.1.7 variants. Dominant at 160-218 and 743-854, vaccine-associated CD4 TCRs also spanned spike. Repertoire sampling was restricted to post-peak T cell response timepoints. Two AZD1222 administrations were followed by greater Spike-specific TCR breadth and depth.

The CDR3 runs 13 residues. The ends were cut back, 2 bases at V and 5 bases at J, with 9 bases in the middle. CDR1 is MNHNS, CDR2 SASEGT, per germline. Turning to this clone: Its antigen is not identified.

TCRdb's table, derived via immunoSEQ multiplex PCR, lists solely in-frame clones and lacks some. The sample includes over 80,000 clones, approximately 93% of them seen just once. This receptor was obtained from an adult who received the AZD1222 COVID-19 vaccine. The chain links TRBV6-1 to TRBJ2-5; D may be TRBD1 or TRBD2 (5 bases each). Sequencing was performed on peripheral blood, taken 28 days after the second AZD1222 dose. CDR3 sequence (DNA): TGTGCCAGCAGTGAATCGGGGACGGAGACCCAGTACTTC. It translates to CASSESGTETQYF.